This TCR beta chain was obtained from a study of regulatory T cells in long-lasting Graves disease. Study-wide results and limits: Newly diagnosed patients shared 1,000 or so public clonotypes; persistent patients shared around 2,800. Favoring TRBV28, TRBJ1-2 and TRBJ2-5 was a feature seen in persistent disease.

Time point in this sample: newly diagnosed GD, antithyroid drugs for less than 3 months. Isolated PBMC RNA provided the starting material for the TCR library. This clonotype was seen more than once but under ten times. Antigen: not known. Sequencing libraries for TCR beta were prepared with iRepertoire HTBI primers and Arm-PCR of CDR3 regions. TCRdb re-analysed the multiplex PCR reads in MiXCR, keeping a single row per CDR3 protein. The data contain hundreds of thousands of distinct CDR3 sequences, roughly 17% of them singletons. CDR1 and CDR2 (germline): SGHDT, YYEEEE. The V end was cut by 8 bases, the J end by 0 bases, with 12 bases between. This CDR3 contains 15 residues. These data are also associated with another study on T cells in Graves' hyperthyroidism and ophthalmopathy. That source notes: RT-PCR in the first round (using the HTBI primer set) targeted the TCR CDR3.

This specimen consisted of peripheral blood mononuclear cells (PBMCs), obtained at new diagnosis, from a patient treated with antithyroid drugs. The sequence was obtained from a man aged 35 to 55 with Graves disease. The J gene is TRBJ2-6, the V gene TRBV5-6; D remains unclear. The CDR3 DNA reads TGTGCCAGTACGACTGAGAACTCTGGGGCCAACGTCCTGACTTTC. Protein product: CASTTENSGANVLTF. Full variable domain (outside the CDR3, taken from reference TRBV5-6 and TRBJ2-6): DAGVTQSPTHLIKTRGQQVTLRCSPKSGHDTVSWYQQALGQGPQFIFQYYEEEERQRGNFPDRFSGHQFPNYSSELNVNALLLGDSALYLCASTTENSGANVLTFGAGSRLTVL.